The 16 T cell receptor beta chains in this list originate from one sample, sequenced in a study of cytomegalovirus exposure and HLA in healthy donors. Amplification used 60 Vbeta primers and 13 Jbeta primers. The data were produced by immunoSEQ multiplex PCR, yet TCRdb's version contains in-frame clones alone and is incomplete. This sample has some 150,000 clones, with under 70% found just once. Sequenced input: PBMCs. These receptors were collected from a woman aged 25 to 45 in good health and CMV-seropositive.

The rearrangement uses TRBV5-4 and TRBJ2-2, with 9 bases that match TRBD2. Germline CDR1 reads SGHNT; CDR2 reads YYREEE (reference sequence). After removal of 5 bases from V and 8 bases from J, the junction contained 16 bases not matched to a gene. This CDR3 is built from 17 residues. The CDR3 region is CASSPPPAGGPNGELFF. As DNA, the CDR3 is TGTGCCAGCAGTCCGCCTCCAGCGGGGGGACCTAATGGGGAGCTGTTTTTT.

V and J are TRBV6-5 and TRBJ2-5; D gene uncertain. CDR1 is MNHEY and CDR2 is SVGAGI in the germline V gene. The V gene lost 0 bases and the J gene lost 1 base, with 9 bases spanning the gap. The CDR3 is 15 amino acids. CDR3 in amino acids: CASSYSMTGQETQYF. Here the CDR3 DNA reads TGTGCCAGCAGTTACTCGATGACGGGCCAAGAGACCCAGTACTTC.

This clone showed up just a few times. Other DNA sequences within the sample encode an identical CDR3. V and J are TRBV5-1 and TRBJ2-7, with TRBD1 as a possible D gene (6 bases). Per germline, CDR1 SGHRS and CDR2 YFSETQ. This CDR3 has 14 amino acids. Deletions cut 0 bases from V and 5 bases from J, with 12 bases between. In nucleotides, the CDR3 is TGCGCCAGCAGCTTGGGCCCCACAGGGCACGAGCAGTACTTC. Amino acid sequence: CASSLGPTGHEQYF.

This chain joins TRBV5-1 and TRBJ2-3, with 7 bases identical to TRBD2. The V gene's germline CDR1 is SGHRS and CDR2 YFSETQ. This CDR3 has 15 residues. V lost 4 bases and J lost 2; bases outside the gene matches: 7. The DNA for the CDR3 is TGCGCCAGCAGCGAGGAGCGGGGACTCACAGATACGCAGTATTTT. This sequence encodes CASSEERGLTDTQYF.

This chain uses TRBV7-9 with TRBJ2-5; weak D call: TRBD2 (5 bases). V lost 5 bases, J lost 5 bases, and 12 bases lay in between. Germline values: CDR1 SEHNR, CDR2 FQNEAQ (reference sequence). CDR3 length: 13 amino acids. This CDR3 is CASSVRRGETQYF. CDR3 bases: TGTGCCAGCAGCGTGCGACGCGGGGAGACCCAGTACTTC.

This chain joins TRBV5-4 and TRBJ2-5; 7 positions agree with TRBD2. This CDR3 is 14 amino acids long. V was pared by 1 base and J by 5 bases, with 5 bases of the junction left unmatched. CDR1 is SGHNT and CDR2 is YYREEE in the germline V gene (reference sequence). The CDR3 region is CASSLSYSGETQYF. DNA for the CDR3: TGTGCCAGCAGCTTGAGCTATAGCGGGGAGACCCAGTACTTC.

This clone was detected only once. The gene calls are TRBV6-5 and TRBJ2-7, with 9 bases that match TRBD1. CDR1 is MNHEY, CDR2 SVGAGI, per germline. The CDR3 extends over 15 amino acids. J gave up 5 bases and V 5 bases, and 10 bases lay outside the gene matches. DNA of the CDR3: TGTGCCAGCAGTCTCCGGACAGGGGAGAGCCACGAGCAGTACTTC. Translating it yields CASSLRTGESHEQYF.

The chain couples TRBV5-1 to TRBJ1-2, with 8 nucleotides matching TRBD1. The length of the CDR3 is 14 residues. V was pared by 0 bases and J by 8 bases, with 6 bases of the junction left unmatched. The germline gives CDR1 SGHRS, CDR2 YFSETQ. The CDR3 nucleotides are TGCGCCAGCAGCTTGGGACAGGGGACAAGGGGCTACACCTTC. Encoded protein: CASSLGQGTRGYTF.

V usage is TRBV6-5 and J usage is TRBJ1-2; D is uncertain. The CDR3 loop spans 13 amino acids. V was shortened by 0 bases and J by 8 bases, with 10 bases between the two germline ends. Germline V gene data show CDR1 as MNHEY and CDR2 as SVGAGI. The CDR3, as DNA: TGTGCCAGCAGTTACTCGGCGGATAGGGGCTACACCTTC. Encoded protein: CASSYSADRGYTF.

A few counts support this clone. The same CDR3 also results from other DNA sequences found in this sample. The genes are TRBV5-1 and TRBJ2-3; 10 bases are a match to TRBD2. CDR1 SGHRS and CDR2 YFSETQ come from the germline V gene. The CDR3 covers 16 residues. The V and J ends lost 2 bases and 3 bases, in that order; junction bases with no gene match: 6. In DNA form, the CDR3 reads TGCGCCAGCAGCTTAGATAGCGGGGGGCTTACAGATACGCAGTATTTT. This translates into CASSLDSGGLTDTQYF.

The chain couples TRBV7-8 to TRBJ1-1; no clear D. CDR3 length: 15 residues. The V gene's germline CDR1 is SGHVS and CDR2 FQNEAQ. The V end was cut by 4 bases, the J end by 3 bases, with 15 bases between. CDR3 sequence: CASSSWRVLDTEAFF. The CDR3 nucleotides are TGTGCCAGCAGCTCGTGGCGGGTGTTGGACACTGAAGCTTTCTTT.

The J gene is TRBJ1-1, the V gene TRBV30; perhaps TRBD1 as D (6 bases). CDR3 size: 15 residues. Trimming cost V 5 bases and J 4 bases, with 20 bases left between them. Looked up from germline, CDR1 is GTSNPN and CDR2 is SVGIG (reference sequence). CDR3: CAWGPGHPGSTEAFF. The CDR3 bases are TGTGCCTGGGGCCCGGGACACCCAGGTAGCACTGAAGCTTTCTTT.

This clone was seen more than once but under ten times. CDR3 residues: CSATPWTGGLYTEAFF. The DNA of the CDR3 is TGCAGCGCCACCCCTTGGACAGGGGGCTTATACACTGAAGCTTTCTTT. The rearrangement links TRBV29-1 to TRBJ1-1; TRBD1 matches at 11 bases. Germline V gene lookup returns CDR1 SQVTM and CDR2 ANQGSEA. The V segment lost 7 bases and the J segment 3 bases; nucleotides outside the gene matches: 13. The CDR3 contains 16 residues.

The V gene is TRBV7-3, the J gene TRBJ2-7; tentative D call: TRBD1 (6 bases). The ends were cut back, 5 bases at V and 2 bases at J, with 13 bases in the middle. Germline lookup yields CDR1 SGHTA and CDR2 FQGTGA. CDR3 size: 14 residues. DNA for the CDR3: TGTGCCAGCAGCATTACCGGGGACACCTACGAGCAGTACTTC. It translates to CASSITGDTYEQYF.

This clone was counted a single time. This chain uses TRBV15 with TRBJ1-2; 11 nucleotides agree with TRBD1. This CDR3 is 17 amino acids long. V lost 0 bases, J lost 7 bases, and 10 bases stayed unmatched. The germline V gene has CDR1 LNHNV and CDR2 YYDKDF (reference sequence). The CDR3 here is CATSRDLGQGAGGGYTF. CDR3 bases: TGTGCCACCAGCAGAGATTTAGGACAGGGGGCAGGCGGTGGCTACACCTTC.

The chain has TRBV5-1 and TRBJ2-3; a possible D gene is TRBD1 (5 bases). With 2 bases removed from V and 0 bases from J, the gap between germline ends came to 10 bases. There are 15 residues in the CDR3. Germline CDR1 is SGHRS and CDR2 is YFSETQ. The DNA for the CDR3 is TGCGCCAGCAGCTTCATGACAGATAGCACAGATACGCAGTATTTT. It codes for CASSFMTDSTDTQYF.